A selection of T cell receptor beta chains follows, all from one sample in a study of T cell responses to AZD1222 COVID-19 vaccine. Clones were sequenced by immunoSEQ multiplex PCR, and TCRdb holds only the in-frame ones, with some missing. The sample records around 90,000 clones, 86% being singletons. This material consisted of peripheral blood, taken on day 0 of AZD1222 vaccination. The receptors stem from an adult in good health. CDR3s include the opening cysteine and the closing phenylalanine or tryptophan. Each record gives: V gene, clone size, D gene, J gene, CDR3 DNA, CDR3 protein. A D gene is named only where the DNA matches it firmly. Part of the rows lack a size; the others show once, few, many or a class for expanded clones.

v_call: TRBV7-2; clone_size: -; d_call: TRBD1; j_call: TRBJ1-3; cdr3_nt: TGTGCCAGCAGCGAAGGGACAGGGGGCTTTAACACCATATATTTT; cdr3_aa: CASSEGTGGFNTIYF
v_call: TRBV5-4; clone_size: -; d_call: -; j_call: TRBJ2-6; cdr3_nt: TGTGCCAGCAGATCATCTTCTGGGGCCAACGTCCTGACTTTC; cdr3_aa: CASRSSSGANVLTF
v_call: TRBV10-2; clone_size: -; d_call: -; j_call: TRBJ2-2; cdr3_nt: TGCGCCAGCAAAAGACAGCTTAACACCGGGGAGCTGTTTTTT; cdr3_aa: CASKRQLNTGELFF
v_call: TRBV7-6; clone_size: -; d_call: TRBD2; j_call: TRBJ2-5; cdr3_nt: TGTGCCAGCAGCTTAGAACTAGCGGGAACGGAGACCCAGTACTTC; cdr3_aa: CASSLELAGTETQYF
v_call: TRBV3-1/TRBV3-2; clone_size: -; d_call: -; j_call: TRBJ2-7; cdr3_nt: TGTGCCAGCAGCCAAGGGGTCGGCAGCCCCTACGAGCAGTACTTC; cdr3_aa: CASSQGVGSPYEQYF
v_call: TRBV3-1/TRBV3-2; clone_size: -; d_call: -; j_call: TRBJ2-1; cdr3_nt: TGTGCCAGCAGCCAAGTGTATGGGGGGGCTTACAATGAGCAGTTCTTC; cdr3_aa: CASSQVYGGAYNEQFF
v_call: TRBV7-9; clone_size: -; d_call: TRBD2; j_call: TRBJ2-1; cdr3_nt: TGTGCCAGCAGCCCCCGGGGGGGTAATGAGCAGTTCTTC; cdr3_aa: CASSPRGGNEQFF
v_call: TRBV5-1; clone_size: -; d_call: -; j_call: TRBJ1-1; cdr3_nt: TGCGCCAGCAGCTTGGTGGAGGGGACTGAAGCTTTCTTT; cdr3_aa: CASSLVEGTEAFF
v_call: TRBV12-3/TRBV12-4; clone_size: -; d_call: -; j_call: TRBJ2-7; cdr3_nt: TGTGCCAGCAGTTTTTCAACCTACGAGCAGTACTTC; cdr3_aa: CASSFSTYEQYF
v_call: TRBV5-1; clone_size: -; d_call: TRBD2; j_call: TRBJ2-5; cdr3_nt: TGCGCCAGCAGAGAAGCGGGAGGCTTACAAGAGACCCAGTACTTC; cdr3_aa: CASREAGGLQETQYF
v_call: TRBV19; clone_size: -; d_call: -; j_call: TRBJ1-5; cdr3_nt: TGTGCCAGTAGTCGAAGAGGAGGCAGGGAGCCCCAGCATTTT; cdr3_aa: CASSRRGGREPQHF
v_call: TRBV6-5; clone_size: -; d_call: TRBD1; j_call: TRBJ1-5; cdr3_nt: TGTGCCAGCAGTCAAACAGGGGGCGTCCAGCCCCAGCATTTT; cdr3_aa: CASSQTGGVQPQHF
v_call: TRBV14; clone_size: -; d_call: -; j_call: TRBJ1-1; cdr3_nt: TGTGCCAGCAGCCGACTGGAGGGCAACACTGAAGCTTTCTTT; cdr3_aa: CASSRLEGNTEAFF
v_call: TRBV11-2; clone_size: once; d_call: -; j_call: TRBJ2-5; cdr3_nt: TGTGCCAGCAGCGACCCTTCCCCGACCCAGTACTTC; cdr3_aa: CASSDPSPTQYF
v_call: TRBV5-1; clone_size: -; d_call: -; j_call: TRBJ1-1; cdr3_nt: TGCGCCAGCAGCTTGTTCGGGGTAGAAGCTTTCTTT; cdr3_aa: CASSLFGVEAFF
v_call: TRBV29-1; clone_size: -; d_call: -; j_call: TRBJ1-4; cdr3_nt: TGCAGCGTGACGGGGAGAGGTGAAAAACTGTTTTTT; cdr3_aa: CSVTGRGEKLFF
v_call: TRBV2; clone_size: -; d_call: -; j_call: TRBJ1-2; cdr3_nt: TGTGCCAGCAGTGACTCAGGTACTAACTATGGCTACACCTTC; cdr3_aa: CASSDSGTNYGYTF
v_call: TRBV1; clone_size: -; d_call: -; j_call: TRBJ1-2; cdr3_nt: TGCACCACCGGGGGGAGCTACACCTTC; cdr3_aa: CTTGGSYTF
v_call: TRBV6-1; clone_size: -; d_call: -; j_call: TRBJ1-1; cdr3_nt: TGTGCCAGCAGGATAGGACAGATTGGCACTGAAGCTTTCTTT; cdr3_aa: CASRIGQIGTEAFF
v_call: TRBV3-1/TRBV3-2; clone_size: -; d_call: TRBD1; j_call: TRBJ1-6; cdr3_nt: TGTGCCAAGGGAGGCACAGGGGTTTCACCCCTCCACTTT; cdr3_aa: CAKGGTGVSPLHF
v_call: TRBV7-8; clone_size: -; d_call: -; j_call: TRBJ2-1; cdr3_nt: TGTGCCAGCAGCTTTTTTCAACCCAACTCCTACAATGAGCAGTTCTTC; cdr3_aa: CASSFFQPNSYNEQFF
v_call: TRBV4-1; clone_size: -; d_call: TRBD1; j_call: TRBJ1-3; cdr3_nt: TGCGCCAGCAGCCATGGACAGGGGAGCTCTGGAAACACCATATATTTT; cdr3_aa: CASSHGQGSSGNTIYF
v_call: TRBV14; clone_size: -; d_call: -; j_call: TRBJ2-7; cdr3_nt: TGTGCCAGCAGCCAGGGGCCGACAGTTTTTTACGAGCAGTACTTC; cdr3_aa: CASSQGPTVFYEQYF
v_call: TRBV18; clone_size: -; d_call: -; j_call: TRBJ1-2; cdr3_nt: TGTGCCAGCTCACCATTACCAGGTGCAAACTATGGCTACACCTTC; cdr3_aa: CASSPLPGANYGYTF
v_call: TRBV10-3; clone_size: -; d_call: TRBD1; j_call: TRBJ2-3; cdr3_nt: TGTGCCATCAGTCAACAGGGGGGATCACAAAATACGCAGTATTTT; cdr3_aa: CAISQQGGSQNTQYF
v_call: TRBV25-1; clone_size: -; d_call: -; j_call: TRBJ1-6; cdr3_nt: TGTGCCAGCAGAGAGACAGGAGCTAATTCACCCCTCCACTTT; cdr3_aa: CASRETGANSPLHF
v_call: TRBV7-2; clone_size: once; d_call: -; j_call: TRBJ1-1; cdr3_nt: TGTGCCAGCAGCTTATCTTTCACTGAAGCTTTCTTT; cdr3_aa: CASSLSFTEAFF
v_call: TRBV7-6; clone_size: -; d_call: -; j_call: TRBJ1-3; cdr3_nt: TGTGCCAGCAGCATCCAGGGTCCCATCTCTGGAAACACCATATATTTT; cdr3_aa: CASSIQGPISGNTIYF
v_call: TRBV2; clone_size: -; d_call: TRBD1; j_call: TRBJ1-2; cdr3_nt: TGTGCCAGCAGTGCGACAGGGGGGGACCTCTTTGGCTACACCTTC; cdr3_aa: CASSATGGDLFGYTF
v_call: TRBV7-2; clone_size: -; d_call: -; j_call: TRBJ1-1; cdr3_nt: TGTGCCAGCAGCACAACCGGGGGAATGAACACTGAAGCTTTCTTT; cdr3_aa: CASSTTGGMNTEAFF
v_call: TRBV7-6; clone_size: -; d_call: TRBD2; j_call: TRBJ2-2; cdr3_nt: TGTGCCAGCAGCCCACGGCTAGCGGGGGTTACCGGGGAGCTGTTTTTT; cdr3_aa: CASSPRLAGVTGELFF
v_call: TRBV9; clone_size: -; d_call: TRBD1; j_call: TRBJ1-1; cdr3_nt: TGTGCCAGCAGCCTCGGACAGGGGACTGAAGCTTTCTTT; cdr3_aa: CASSLGQGTEAFF
v_call: TRBV5-1; clone_size: -; d_call: TRBD1; j_call: TRBJ2-7; cdr3_nt: TGCGCCAGCCAACAGGGGGGACAGGTAGGGACCCAGGAGCAGTACTTC; cdr3_aa: CASQQGGQVGTQEQYF
v_call: TRBV30; clone_size: -; d_call: -; j_call: TRBJ2-7; cdr3_nt: TGTGCCTGGAGTCCCCCTCTGCCCTCATACGAGCAGTACTTC; cdr3_aa: CAWSPPLPSYEQYF
v_call: TRBV10-2; clone_size: -; d_call: TRBD1; j_call: TRBJ2-2; cdr3_nt: TGCGCCAGCAGTGAGTGGGACAGGGGGTTAACCGGGGAGCTGTTTTTT; cdr3_aa: CASSEWDRGLTGELFF
v_call: TRBV6-5; clone_size: -; d_call: -; j_call: TRBJ2-2; cdr3_nt: TGTGCCAGCAGGAGGACAGTTAGGAACACCGGGGAGCTGTTTTTT; cdr3_aa: CASRRTVRNTGELFF
v_call: TRBV7-2; clone_size: -; d_call: TRBD2; j_call: TRBJ2-5; cdr3_nt: TGTGCCAGCAGCTCCAGACTAGCGAAGGGTGAGACCCAGTACTTC; cdr3_aa: CASSSRLAKGETQYF
v_call: TRBV2; clone_size: -; d_call: TRBD1; j_call: TRBJ1-4; cdr3_nt: TGTGCCAGCAGTTACACCCCGCCCTGGACAGGGGGCGTAGGGGAACTGTTTTTT; cdr3_aa: CASSYTPPWTGGVGELFF
v_call: TRBV5-6; clone_size: -; d_call: TRBD2; j_call: TRBJ2-4; cdr3_nt: TGTGCCAGCAGCCTTTCCGGGGGACTACTGCACTTC; cdr3_aa: CASSLSGGLLHF
v_call: TRBV11-2; clone_size: -; d_call: TRBD1; j_call: TRBJ1-6; cdr3_nt: TGTGCCAGCAGCTTAGACGGGACAGGGGGTAATTCACCCCTCCACTTT; cdr3_aa: CASSLDGTGGNSPLHF
v_call: TRBV11-1; clone_size: -; d_call: -; j_call: TRBJ1-4; cdr3_nt: TGTGCCAGCAGCGGAAGCCGATCAACTAATGAAAAACTGTTTTTT; cdr3_aa: CASSGSRSTNEKLFF
v_call: TRBV19; clone_size: -; d_call: TRBD2; j_call: TRBJ2-2; cdr3_nt: TGTGCCAGTCAAGCCCGGCTAGCGGGACTCACCGGGGAGCTGTTTTTT; cdr3_aa: CASQARLAGLTGELFF
v_call: TRBV12-3/TRBV12-4; clone_size: -; d_call: TRBD1; j_call: TRBJ1-2; cdr3_nt: TGTGCCAGCAGTTTTGACAGGGTGTATGGCTACACCTTC; cdr3_aa: CASSFDRVYGYTF
v_call: TRBV6-5; clone_size: -; d_call: TRBD2; j_call: TRBJ2-7; cdr3_nt: TGTGCCAGCAGTTACGGGACTAGCGGGTCAGGGGAGCAGTACTTC; cdr3_aa: CASSYGTSGSGEQYF
v_call: TRBV5-1; clone_size: -; d_call: TRBD1; j_call: TRBJ2-5; cdr3_nt: TGCGCCAGCAGCCCAGACAGGGGGCGAGAGACCCAGTACTTC; cdr3_aa: CASSPDRGRETQYF
v_call: TRBV6-6; clone_size: -; d_call: -; j_call: TRBJ1-4; cdr3_nt: TGTGCCAGCAGTTACTTCGGGGTTGCTAATGAAAAACTGTTTTTT; cdr3_aa: CASSYFGVANEKLFF
v_call: TRBV5-6; clone_size: -; d_call: -; j_call: TRBJ2-7; cdr3_nt: TGTGCCAGCAGTGTAGGCTCACCTTACGAGCAGTACTTC; cdr3_aa: CASSVGSPYEQYF
v_call: TRBV30; clone_size: -; d_call: -; j_call: TRBJ1-1; cdr3_nt: TGTGCCTGGTCTACCCCGAGAGGCAATGAAGCTTTCTTT; cdr3_aa: CAWSTPRGNEAFF
v_call: TRBV19; clone_size: -; d_call: -; j_call: TRBJ1-2; cdr3_nt: TGTGCCAGCGGCAGGGGCAACTATGGCTACACCTTC; cdr3_aa: CASGRGNYGYTF
v_call: TRBV7-9; clone_size: -; d_call: TRBD1; j_call: TRBJ2-5; cdr3_nt: TGTGCCAGCAGATCTACCGGGACAGAACAAGAGACCCAGTACTTC; cdr3_aa: CASRSTGTEQETQYF
v_call: TRBV6-2/TRBV6-3; clone_size: -; d_call: -; j_call: TRBJ1-5; cdr3_nt: TGTGCCAGCAGTTACTCATGGAATCAGCCCCAGCATTTT; cdr3_aa: CASSYSWNQPQHF
v_call: TRBV9; clone_size: -; d_call: -; j_call: TRBJ2-1; cdr3_nt: TGTGCCAGCAGCGTAGAAGGGGTAACGTGGAATGAGCAGTTCTTC; cdr3_aa: CASSVEGVTWNEQFF
v_call: TRBV6-1; clone_size: -; d_call: TRBD2; j_call: TRBJ2-3; cdr3_nt: TGTGCCAGCAGTGAAGGCCCAGCGGGGGAGTCAGATACGCAGTATTTT; cdr3_aa: CASSEGPAGESDTQYF
v_call: TRBV7-2; clone_size: -; d_call: TRBD1; j_call: TRBJ1-5; cdr3_nt: TGTGCCAGCAGCTTAGTCGAGACAGGGAATCAGCCCCAGCATTTT; cdr3_aa: CASSLVETGNQPQHF
v_call: TRBV2; clone_size: -; d_call: -; j_call: TRBJ1-1; cdr3_nt: TGTGCCAGCAGCGAATCGAACACTGAAGCTTTCTTT; cdr3_aa: CASSESNTEAFF